The 16 T cell receptor beta chains presented below share a single source sample, sequenced in a study of T cell repertoires in cytomegalovirus infection. MiXCR, applied by TCRdb to the reads, yields one record per CDR3 protein. The repertoire holds hundreds of thousands of distinct CDR3 sequences, with roughly 15% as singletons. The sample was PBMCs. The receptors were sampled from a human donor in good health (CMV status not recorded). Some clones in this sample may be carry-over from other donors' samples.

This clonotype was seen a single time. The V call is TRBV20-1, the J call TRBJ2-1, with D tentatively TRBD2 (6 bases). Germline V gene data show CDR1 as DFQATT and CDR2 as SNEGSKA (reference sequence). The CDR3 covers 12 residues. Trimming pared 6 bases from V and 8 bases from J, leaving 14 bases between. CDR3 in DNA: TGCAGTGCCCTCGCGGGCGGGGATGAGCAGTTCTTC. It codes for CSALAGGDEQFF.

The sample holds a few counts of this clonotype. The rearrangement joins TRBV7-2 to TRBJ1-2, with no clear D. The CDR3 has 14 amino acids. V was pared by 1 base and J by 4 bases, with 10 bases between. From germline, CDR1 is SGHTA and CDR2 FQGNSA. This CDR3 reads CASSLGPEIYGYTF. CDR3 bases: TGTGCCAGCAGCTTAGGACCTGAAATCTATGGCTACACCTTC.

V gene TRBV6-2 or TRBV6-3 combines with J gene TRBJ1-5, with D perhaps matching TRBD1 (5 bases). Per the germline V gene, CDR1 is MNHEY and CDR2 is SVGEGT. The ends were cut back, 2 bases at V and 9 bases at J, with 11 bases in the middle. The CDR3 runs 13 residues. In DNA form, the CDR3 reads TGTGCCAGCAGTTACGCGTTCGGGGGGCCCCAGCATTTT. It yields the protein CASSYAFGGPQHF.

This clonotype occurred many times. The chain employs TRBV20-1 and TRBJ2-3; 8 bases map to TRBD2. Per the germline V gene, CDR1 is DFQATT and CDR2 is SNEGSKA (reference sequence). The junction had 8 bases not matched to a gene; V was cut back by 7 bases and J by 2 bases. The CDR3 length is 14 residues. CDR3 amino acids: CSVGSGGPTDTQYF. The CDR3 DNA sequence: TGCAGTGTTGGCAGCGGGGGACCCACAGATACGCAGTATTTT.

The chain is built from TRBV29-1 and TRBJ1-1; D is ambiguous. The germline CDR1 and CDR2 sequences are SQVTM and ANQGSEA. V was pared by 4 bases and J by 1 base, with 10 bases between. The CDR3 consists of 13 residues. The CDR3 is CSVGRFENTEAFF. The CDR3 DNA reads TGCAGCGTTGGTCGGTTTGAGAACACTGAAGCTTTCTTT.

The chain uses TRBV6-2 or TRBV6-3 and TRBJ2-7; the D is unclear. V lost 5 bases and J lost 1, with 9 bases in between. This CDR3 region has 13 residues. Germline CDR1 and CDR2: MNHEY and SVGEGT. In DNA form, the CDR3 reads TGTGCCAGCAGTCCGACCACTTCCTACGAGCAGTACTTC. Encoded protein: CASSPTTSYEQYF.

The chain links TRBV12-3 or TRBV12-4 to TRBJ2-5; 11 bases align to TRBD1. The V and J ends lost 6 bases and 5 bases, in that order; junction bases with no gene match: 11. The CDR3 extends over 16 amino acids. The CDR3 coding sequence is TGTGCCAGCAGACTGAGGACAGGGGGCGAAGCGGAGACCCAGTACTTC. Amino acid sequence: CASRLRTGGEAETQYF.

This clonotype showed up many times. The chain couples TRBV5-8 to TRBJ1-5; D uncertain. Trimming cost V 1 base and J 9 bases, with 11 bases left between them. Germline values: CDR1 SGHTS, CDR2 YDEGEE. The CDR3 length is 13 residues. CDR3 nucleotides: TGTGCCAGCAGCTTGACGAGGCCCGGGCCCCAGCATTTT. Translated: CASSLTRPGPQHF. Variable domain in full (rest from reference TRBV5-8 and TRBJ1-5): EAGVTQSPTHLIKTRGQQATLRCSPISGHTSVYWYQQALGLGLQFLLWYDEGEERNRGNFPPRFSGRQFPNYSSELNVNALELEDSALYLCASSLTRPGPQHFGDGTRLSIL.

This clonotype has more than one count but fewer than ten. V gene TRBV7-9 combines with J gene TRBJ2-7; D perhaps matches TRBD2 (6 bases). The CDR3 totals 14 residues. Germline CDR1 is SEHNR and CDR2 is FQNEAQ (reference sequence). With 4 bases removed from V and 5 bases from J, the gap between germline ends came to 15 bases. The CDR3 DNA reads as TGTGCCAGCAGCTCGGGACTCCCGAGGGACGAGCAGTACTTC. It codes for CASSSGLPRDEQYF.

This chain uses TRBV28 with TRBJ2-4; the D gene is possibly TRBD1 (5 bases). CDR1 is MDHEN and CDR2 is SYDVKM in the germline V gene. This CDR3 is 16 amino acids long. Deletions cut 5 bases from V and 3 bases from J, with 17 bases between. The CDR3 nucleotides are TGTGCCAGCAGTCCCCCCCCAGGGATGGGCAAAAACATTCAGTACTTC. As protein: CASSPPPGMGKNIQYF.

The V gene is TRBV10-3, the J gene TRBJ2-2; 9 nucleotides agree with TRBD1. CDR1 ENHRY and CDR2 SYGVKD come from the germline V gene. The CDR3 is 16 amino acids. V was pared by 3 bases and J by 1 base, with 3 bases of the junction left unmatched. The CDR3 DNA follows: TGTGCCATCAGTGACCGGGACAGGGTGAACACCGGGGAGCTGTTTTTT. This encodes CAISDRDRVNTGELFF.

This clonotype was detected many times. The V call is TRBV7-8, the J call TRBJ2-2; no firm D call. The germline V and J ends were trimmed by 5 bases and 5 bases, with 12 bases remaining between them. The CDR3 length is 14 residues. Germline-derived CDR1 and CDR2 are SGHVS and FQNEAQ. The CDR3 sequence is CASSQLGVTGELFF. As DNA, the CDR3 is TGTGCCAGCAGCCAGCTTGGGGTTACCGGGGAGCTGTTTTTT.

The V call is TRBV12-3 or TRBV12-4, the J call TRBJ2-6, with unresolved D. CDR3 size: 17 residues. V was shortened by 3 bases and J by 0 bases, with 12 bases between the two germline ends. The DNA for the CDR3 is TGTGCCAGCAGTTTTGGCTCAATGGGCTCTGGGGCCAACGTCCTGACTTTC. Its translation is CASSFGSMGSGANVLTF.

This clonotype was seen at least ten times. The chain combines TRBV7-2 with TRBJ2-3; D is ambiguous. Germline CDR1 and CDR2: SGHTA and FQGNSA. V was clipped by 3 bases and J by 2 bases, with 6 bases between them. CDR3 length: 13 amino acids. CDR3 amino acids: CASSFSDTDTQYF. CDR3 sequence (DNA): TGTGCCAGCAGCTTTTCGGACACAGATACGCAGTATTTT.

This clonotype was counted ten times or more. The chain carries TRBV7-2 and TRBJ1-2; TRBD1 matches at 7 bases. This CDR3 contains 18 residues. Germline V CDR1 and CDR2: SGHTA, FQGNSA. Trimming removed 3 bases from V and 4 bases from J; junction bases left unmatched: 17. In DNA form, the CDR3 reads TGTGCCAGCAGCTTCCAAACAGGCGGGACAGCAGCCCTCTATGGCTACACCTTC. Protein: CASSFQTGGTAALYGYTF. The whole variable domain, filled in from reference TRBV7-2 and TRBJ1-2, reads GAGVSQSPSNKVTEKGKDVELRCDPISGHTALYWYRQSLGQGLEFLIYFQGNSAPDKSGLPSDRFSAERTGGSVSTLTIQRTQQEDSAVYLCASSFQTGGTAALYGYTFGSGTRLTVV.

The chain combines TRBV25-1 with TRBJ2-2, with TRBD1 matching over 8 bases. Germline trimming cut 5 bases from V and 4 bases from J; bases unmatched to any gene: 6. This CDR3 has 15 amino acids. Germline V gene lookup returns CDR1 MGHDK and CDR2 SYGVNS. CDR3 region: CASSKQGGGTGELFF. As DNA, the CDR3 is TGTGCCAGCAGTAAACAGGGGGGCGGCACCGGGGAGCTGTTTTTT. Together with reference TRBV25-1 and TRBJ2-2, the CDR3 gives the full variable domain: EADIYQTPRYLVIGTGKKITLECSQTMGHDKMYWYQQDPGMELHLIHYSYGVNSTEKGDLSSESTVSRIRTEHFPLTLESARPSHTSQYLCASSKQGGGTGELFFGEGSRLTVL.